The 20 T cell receptor beta chains listed next were all sequenced from one sample in a study of shared clonotypes between healthy human individuals. CD8 cells regarded as naive lacked CD45RO, were positively chosen for CCR7, and omitted terminally differentiated effector memory CD45RA+ cells. Assay used: immunoSEQ multiplex PCR; TCRdb lists only in-frame clones, some missing. The sample consists of around 2,000,000 clones, about 95% of them appearing once. Sequences were obtained from naive CD8+ T cells sorted from blood. The receptors derive from a man aged 18 to 30 in good health.

The rearrangement uses TRBV30 and TRBJ2-6, with D tentatively TRBD1 (6 bases). This CDR3 is built from 14 residues. V was clipped by 5 bases and J by 3 bases, with 11 bases between them. Germline CDR1 is GTSNPN and CDR2 is SVGIG (reference sequence). The CDR3 nucleotides are TGTGCCTGGGGCTCAGGGGTTGGGGCCAACGTCCTGACTTTC. Protein: CAWGSGVGANVLTF.

This clone was seen only once. The V gene is TRBV5-4, the J gene TRBJ2-5; D call uncertain. Trimming pared 2 bases from V and 7 bases from J, leaving 15 bases between. This CDR3 is 14 amino acids long. The germline CDR1 and CDR2 sequences are SGHNT and YYREEE (reference sequence). In DNA form, the CDR3 reads TGTGCCAGCAGCTTCTTTGGCGGACGAGGGACCCAGTACTTC. Translation gives CASSFFGGRGTQYF.

The genes are TRBV23-1 and TRBJ2-5, with 8 bases identical to TRBD1. TRBV23-1 is annotated as an ORF whose role is uncertain. Trimming removed 6 bases from V and 4 bases from J; junction bases left unmatched: 7. The CDR3 is 14 amino acids. The CDR3 is CASRPIDRGETQYF. CDR3 coding DNA: TGCGCCAGCAGACCCATTGACAGGGGAGAGACCCAGTACTTC.

The rearrangement links TRBV27 to TRBJ2-7, with a tentative D call TRBD1 (6 bases). V was trimmed by 5 bases and J by 3 bases, leaving 11 bases between them. Germline V lookup: CDR1 MNHEY, CDR2 SMNVEV (reference sequence). This CDR3 comprises 13 residues. The DNA of the CDR3 is TGTGCCAGCAGTGAGCAGGGGTACTACGAGCAGTACTTC. It yields the protein CASSEQGYYEQYF.

This clone was counted once. The same CDR3 is also encoded by other DNA sequences in this sample. The V call is TRBV27, the J call TRBJ1-5; 10 positions match TRBD1. The CDR3 has 14 residues. J gave up 1 base and V 6 bases, and 0 bases lay outside the gene matches. CDR1 is MNHEY and CDR2 is SMNVEV in the germline V gene (reference sequence). The CDR3 is CASRTGGSNQPQHF. The DNA of the CDR3 is TGTGCCAGCAGGACAGGGGGCAGCAATCAGCCCCAGCATTTT.

The chain is built from TRBV23-1 and TRBJ1-5; D unresolved. TRBV23-1 is flagged as an ORF with uncertain function. CDR3 length equals 16 residues. Trimming removed 4 bases at V and 2 bases at J, with 15 bases between. The CDR3 protein is CASSPGDSRCNQPQHF. CDR3 DNA sequence: TGCGCCAGCAGTCCAGGAGATTCGCGGTGCAATCAGCCCCAGCATTTT.

The chain couples TRBV7-2 to TRBJ2-7; D call uncertain. Germline CDR1 and CDR2: SGHTA and FQGNSA. The CDR3 sequence is 12 residues long. V shed 5 bases and J shed 7 bases, with 12 bases lying between them. The CDR3 sequence is CASSPNLREQYF. The DNA of the CDR3 is TGTGCCAGCAGCCCCAATCTACGGGAGCAGTACTTC.

The count of this clone is one. The chain joins TRBV11-3 to TRBJ2-5; a possible D gene is TRBD2 (5 bases). V was cut by 5 bases and J by 0 bases, with 13 bases left in between. The CDR3 runs 15 residues. Germline values: CDR1 SGHNT, CDR2 YENEEA. The CDR3: CASSRTDGNQETQYF. The CDR3 nucleotides read TGTGCCAGCAGCCGAACGGACGGGAACCAAGAGACCCAGTACTTC.

The chain couples TRBV2 to TRBJ2-7, with D unresolved. V lost 5 bases, J lost 4 bases, and 12 bases lay in between. Germline-derived CDR1 and CDR2 are SNHLY and FYNNEI. This CDR3 comprises 13 residues. The CDR3 sequence is CASSYSPPYEQYF. The CDR3 DNA reads as TGTGCCAGCAGTTATAGCCCCCCGTACGAGCAGTACTTC. Full variable domain (remainder filled in from reference TRBV2 and TRBJ2-7): EPEVTQTPSHQVTQMGQEVILRCVPISNHLYFYWYRQILGQKVEFLVSFYNNEISEKSEIFDDQFSVERPDGSNFTLKIRSTKLEDSAMYFCASSYSPPYEQYFGPGTRLTVT.

The rearrangement joins TRBV4-1 to TRBJ2-6; D is tentatively TRBD1 or TRBD2 (5 bases each). The CDR3 runs to 18 residues. Germline V gene sequence: CDR1 MGHRA, CDR2 YSYEKL. V was pared by 0 bases and J by 2 bases, with 14 bases between. The CDR3 reads CASSQEVVGAAGANVLTF. The DNA of the CDR3 is TGCGCCAGCAGCCAAGAAGTCGTCGGGGCTGCTGGGGCCAACGTCCTGACTTTC.

In the case of this clone: The sample carries other DNA sequences with the same CDR3. The J gene is TRBJ1-1, the V gene TRBV20-1; no clear D. The CDR3 has 10 residues. V was shortened by 6 bases and J by 3 bases, with 5 bases between the two germline ends. The germline V gene has CDR1 DFQATT and CDR2 SNEGSKA (reference sequence). Here the CDR3 DNA reads TGCAGTGCCTGGGACACTGAAGCTTTCTTT. It is translated as CSAWDTEAFF.

This clone occurred once. This chain joins TRBV7-2 and TRBJ2-5, with a weak D call TRBD1 (5 bases). Germline V gives CDR1 SGHTA, CDR2 FQGNSA. Trimming left V 1 base short and J 2 bases short, with 11 bases between. The CDR3 is made up of 15 amino acids. CDR3 nucleotide sequence: TGTGCCAGCAGCTTAGTTGTAACAGGTCAAGAGACCCAGTACTTC. Translation: CASSLVVTGQETQYF.

V is TRBV6-5 and J is TRBJ2-1; D may be TRBD2 (6 bases). Trimming left V 0 bases short and J 2 bases short, with 8 bases between. The germline V gene encodes CDR1 MNHEY and CDR2 SVGAGI. There are 15 residues in the CDR3. For the CDR3, the DNA is TGTGCCAGCAGTTACTCCCCGGGGGCCTACAATGAGCAGTTCTTC. As protein: CASSYSPGAYNEQFF.

V gene TRBV6-1 combines with J gene TRBJ2-5; 8 nucleotides agree with TRBD2. After removal of 2 bases from V and 3 bases from J, the junction contained 5 bases not matched to a gene. Germline CDR1 and CDR2: MNHNS and SASEGT. The CDR3 is 15 amino acids. The CDR3 here is CASSEMETSEETQYF. Written as DNA, the CDR3 is TGTGCCAGCAGTGAAATGGAGACTAGCGAAGAGACCCAGTACTTC.

J is TRBJ1-4 and V is TRBV2; TRBD1 matches 7 bases. Germline V gene sequence: CDR1 SNHLY, CDR2 FYNNEI. The CDR3 totals 14 residues. The ends lost 8 bases at V and 16 bases at J; junction bases unmatched: 19. CDR3 residues: CASGPLDTGATPFF. The DNA for the CDR3 is TGTGCCAGCGGTCCTCTAGACACAGGGGCCACCCCGTTTTTT.

The genes are TRBV5-1 and TRBJ2-5; 7 nucleotides align to TRBD1. V was pared by 4 bases and J by 0 bases, with 12 bases of the junction left unmatched. The length of the CDR3 is 17 residues. Germline V gene lookup returns CDR1 SGHRS and CDR2 YFSETQ. The CDR3 region is CASSLLGTEMYQETQYF. In nucleotides, the CDR3 is TGCGCCAGCAGCCTGCTTGGGACAGAGATGTACCAAGAGACCCAGTACTTC.

This chain links TRBV2 with TRBJ1-5; D unresolved. This CDR3 has 15 residues. The germline gives CDR1 SNHLY, CDR2 FYNNEI. Trimming shortened V by 7 bases and J by 0 bases, and 13 bases separated the two germline ends. The CDR3 protein is CASKFEDYSNQPQHF. The CDR3 DNA reads as TGTGCCAGCAAATTTGAGGACTATAGCAATCAGCCCCAGCATTTT.

This chain uses TRBV29-1 with TRBJ1-4, with D perhaps TRBD1 (6 bases). The CDR3 consists of 15 residues. V lost 5 bases to trimming and J lost 0 bases, with 13 bases between them. Germline values: CDR1 SQVTM, CDR2 ANQGSEA. The CDR3 loop is CSVSDRITTNEKLFF. The CDR3 nucleotides are TGCAGCGTTTCCGACAGGATAACAACTAATGAAAAACTGTTTTTT.

The rearrangement joins TRBV4-3 to TRBJ1-4; maybe TRBD1 (5 bases). Deletions cut 0 bases from V and 1 base from J, with 9 bases between. The CDR3 runs 16 residues. The germline V gene encodes CDR1 LGHNA and CDR2 YSLEER. The CDR3 reads CASSQDWGVTNEKLFF. Here the CDR3 DNA reads TGCGCCAGCAGCCAAGATTGGGGCGTAACTAATGAAAAACTGTTTTTT.

This sequence joins TRBV28 and TRBJ2-5, with 9 nucleotides matching TRBD2. V lost 2 bases to trimming and J lost 1 base; unmatched junction nucleotides: 8. The CDR3 is made up of 17 amino acids. Germline V gene sequence: CDR1 MDHEN, CDR2 SYDVKM. The CDR3 region has the DNA TGTGCCAGCAGTTTACATAGCGGGGGCCCATTCCAAGAGACCCAGTACTTC. Residues: CASSLHSGGPFQETQYF.